Sequencing of this T cell receptor beta chain was carried out in a study of blood T cell repertoires in COVID-19. On the study more broadly: COVID-19 samples collected from the United States, Italy and Spain covered acute and convalescent phases. PBMCs, B-cell-depleted T cells, or T cells provided the cDNA or gDNA that made up the material.

Sequenced by immunoSEQ multiplex PCR; TCRdb stores in-frame clones only, minus some. Among roughly 180,000 clones listed, around 87% were seen once. The V gene's germline CDR1 is SEHNR and CDR2 FQNEAQ (reference sequence). The V gene end was trimmed by 4 bases and the J gene end by 1 base; junction bases not matched to a gene: 9. CDR3 length: 16 residues. This clonotype originated in a woman aged 30 to 39 with active or convalescent COVID-19. The sequencing input was peripheral blood. The V gene is TRBV7-9, the J gene TRBJ2-7, with 8 bases matching TRBD2. CDR3 in DNA: TGTGCCAGCAGCTCTCCCTTAGCGGGAAGGTCCTACGAGCAGTACTTC. It specifies CASSSPLAGRSYEQYF.